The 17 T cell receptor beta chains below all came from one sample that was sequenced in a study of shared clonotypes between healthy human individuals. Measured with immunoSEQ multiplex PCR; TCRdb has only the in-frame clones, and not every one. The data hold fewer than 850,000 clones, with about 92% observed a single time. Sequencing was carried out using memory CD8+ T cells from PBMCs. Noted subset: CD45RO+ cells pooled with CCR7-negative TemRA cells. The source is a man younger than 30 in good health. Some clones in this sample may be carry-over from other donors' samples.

The CDR3 region is CASRWTSGEQYF. The CDR3 nucleotides read TGTGCCAGCAGATGGACTAGCGGCGAGCAGTACTTC. The rearrangement links TRBV28 to TRBJ2-7; the match to TRBD2 covers 10 bases. Germline lookup yields CDR1 MDHEN and CDR2 SYDVKM. CDR3 length: 12 amino acids. The J segment lost 6 bases and the V segment lost 6 bases, leaving 2 bases of the junction unmatched.

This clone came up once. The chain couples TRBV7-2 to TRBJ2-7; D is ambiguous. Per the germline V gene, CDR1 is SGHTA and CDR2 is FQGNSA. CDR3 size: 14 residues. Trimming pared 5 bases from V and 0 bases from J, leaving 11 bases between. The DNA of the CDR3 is TGTGCCAGCAGCCCAGTAGCTGCCTCCTACGAGCAGTACTTC. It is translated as CASSPVAASYEQYF.

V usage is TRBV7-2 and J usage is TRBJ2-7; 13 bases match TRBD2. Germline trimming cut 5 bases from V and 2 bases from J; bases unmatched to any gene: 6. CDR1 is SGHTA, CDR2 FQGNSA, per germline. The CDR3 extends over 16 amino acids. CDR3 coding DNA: TGTGCCAGCAGCCTTCGACTAGCGGGAGGTCCCTACGAGCAGTACTTC. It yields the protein CASSLRLAGGPYEQYF.

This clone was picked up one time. CDR3 sequence reads: CASSLSSGRNEQFF. CDR3 nucleotide sequence: TGTGCCAGCAGTTTATCGAGCGGGAGGAATGAGCAGTTCTTC. The V gene is TRBV27, the J gene TRBJ2-1; 9 bases align to TRBD2. This CDR3 spans 14 amino acids. After removal of 0 bases from V and 7 bases from J, the junction contained 1 base not matched to a gene. CDR1 is MNHEY, CDR2 SMNVEV, per germline (reference sequence).

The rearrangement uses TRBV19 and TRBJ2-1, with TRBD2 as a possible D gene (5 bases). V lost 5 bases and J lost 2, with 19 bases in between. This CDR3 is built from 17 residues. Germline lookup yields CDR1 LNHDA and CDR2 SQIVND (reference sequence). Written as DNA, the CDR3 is TGTGCCAGTAGTCAAAAGCCCCCGGCTAGCCCCTACAATGAGCAGTTCTTC. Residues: CASSQKPPASPYNEQFF.

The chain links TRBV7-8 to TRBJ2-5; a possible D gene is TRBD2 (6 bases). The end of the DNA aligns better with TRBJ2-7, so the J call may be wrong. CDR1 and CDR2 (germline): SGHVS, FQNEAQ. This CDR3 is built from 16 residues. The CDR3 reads CASSPIGRREDYEQYF. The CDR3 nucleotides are TGTGCCAGCAGCCCAATAGGACGGAGGGAGGACTACGAGCAGTACTTC.

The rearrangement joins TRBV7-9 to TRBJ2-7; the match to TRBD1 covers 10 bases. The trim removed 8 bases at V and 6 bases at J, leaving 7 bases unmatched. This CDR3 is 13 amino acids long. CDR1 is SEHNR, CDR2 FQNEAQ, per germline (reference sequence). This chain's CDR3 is CASGGDRGAEQYF. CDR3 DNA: TGTGCCAGCGGCGGGGACAGGGGCGCCGAGCAGTACTTC.

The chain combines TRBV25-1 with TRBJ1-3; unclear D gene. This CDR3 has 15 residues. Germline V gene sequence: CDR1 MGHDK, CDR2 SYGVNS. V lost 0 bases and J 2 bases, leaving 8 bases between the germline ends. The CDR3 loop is CASSEYGETGNTIYF. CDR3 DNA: TGTGCCAGCAGTGAATATGGGGAGACTGGAAACACCATATATTTT.

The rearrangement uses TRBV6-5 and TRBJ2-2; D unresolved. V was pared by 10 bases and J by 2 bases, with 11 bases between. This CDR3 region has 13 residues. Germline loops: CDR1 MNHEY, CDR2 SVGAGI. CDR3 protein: CATSEVNTGELFF. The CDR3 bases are TGTGCCACGTCTGAGGTCAACACCGGGGAGCTGTTTTTT.

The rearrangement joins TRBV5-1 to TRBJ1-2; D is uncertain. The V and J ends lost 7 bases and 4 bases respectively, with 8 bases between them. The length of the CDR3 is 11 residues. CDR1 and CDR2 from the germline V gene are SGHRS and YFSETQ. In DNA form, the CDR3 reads TGCGCCAGCGGCGAGGCCTATGGCTACACCTTC. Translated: CASGEAYGYTF.

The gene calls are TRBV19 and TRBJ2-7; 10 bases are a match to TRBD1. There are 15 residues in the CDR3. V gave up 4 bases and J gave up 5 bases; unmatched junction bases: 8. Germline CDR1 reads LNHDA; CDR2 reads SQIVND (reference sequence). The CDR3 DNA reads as TGTGCCAGTAGTAGCGAGGACAGGGGGAGTAACGAGCAGTACTTC. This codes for CASSSEDRGSNEQYF. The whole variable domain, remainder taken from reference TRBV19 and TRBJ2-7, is DGGITQSPKYLFRKEGQNVTLSCEQNLNHDAMYWYRQDPGQGLRLIYYSQIVNDFQKGDIAEGYSVSREKKESFPLTVTSAQKNPTAFYLCASSSEDRGSNEQYFGPGTRLTVT.

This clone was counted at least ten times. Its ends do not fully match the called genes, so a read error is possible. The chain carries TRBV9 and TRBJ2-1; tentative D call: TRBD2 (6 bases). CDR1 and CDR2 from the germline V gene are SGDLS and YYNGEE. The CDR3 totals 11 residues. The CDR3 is CASSVSGLLVF. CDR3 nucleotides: TGTGCCAGCAGCGTCTCGGGACTCTTAGTCTTC. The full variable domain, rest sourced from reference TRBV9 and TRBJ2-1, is DSGVTQTPKHLITATGQRVTLRCSPRSGDLSVYWYQQSLDQGLQFLIQYYNGEERAKGNILERFSAQQFPDLHSELNLSSLELGDSALYFCASSVSGLLVFGPGTRLTVL.

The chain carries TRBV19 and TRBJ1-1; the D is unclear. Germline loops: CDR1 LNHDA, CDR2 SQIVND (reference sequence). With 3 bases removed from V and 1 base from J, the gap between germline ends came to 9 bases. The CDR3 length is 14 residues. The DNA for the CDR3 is TGTGCCAGTAGTATTCTCCAGAAGAACACTGAAGCTTTCTTT. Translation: CASSILQKNTEAFF.

The CDR3 DNA is TGTGCCAGCAGCCAGGGGGTAGCGGAAACACTCTCCTACGAGCAGTACTTC. As protein: CASSQGVAETLSYEQYF. This chain uses TRBV5-4 with TRBJ2-7; tentative D call: TRBD1 (7 bases). The CDR3 extends over 17 amino acids. Trimming left V 4 bases short and J 0 bases short, with 20 bases between. Germline CDR1 reads SGHNT; CDR2 reads YYREEE (reference sequence).

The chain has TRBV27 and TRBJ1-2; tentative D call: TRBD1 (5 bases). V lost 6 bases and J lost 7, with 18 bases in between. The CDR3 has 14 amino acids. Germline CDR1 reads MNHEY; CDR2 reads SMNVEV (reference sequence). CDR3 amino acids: CASRWTGGSGGYTF. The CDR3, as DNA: TGTGCCAGCAGATGGACGGGGGGGTCGGGTGGCTACACCTTC.

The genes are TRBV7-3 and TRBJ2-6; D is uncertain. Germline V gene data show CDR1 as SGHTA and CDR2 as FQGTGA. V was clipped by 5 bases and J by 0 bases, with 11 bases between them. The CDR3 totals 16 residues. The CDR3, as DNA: TGTGCCAGCAGCCCGTATCCTCTCTCTGGGGCCAACGTCCTGACTTTC. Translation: CASSPYPLSGANVLTF.

The CDR3 sequence: CASSLSGGLPNYGYTF. CDR3 nucleotide sequence: TGTGCCAGCAGTTTATCTGGAGGGCTCCCTAACTATGGCTACACCTTC. This chain uses TRBV27 with TRBJ1-2, with D hard to call. CDR1 and CDR2 (germline): MNHEY, SMNVEV (reference sequence). The CDR3 is made up of 16 amino acids. Trimming removed 0 bases at V and 0 bases at J, with 11 bases between.